This T cell receptor beta chain came from a study of cytomegalovirus exposure and HLA in healthy donors. General study results and limits: Across donors, most TCRs were seen rarely, yet some public ones were widespread. Later analysis demonstrated an association between a missense DCLRE1C variant and TCR beta V- and J-gene trimming. Analysis performed later found roughly 17,000 TCR beta sequences associated with HLA alleles at 0.05 false discovery rate.

Amplification used 60 Vbeta primers and 13 Jbeta primers. Source study methods: Later work found about 80 million unique TCR beta chains, with around 10 million shared. TCRdb keeps only in-frame clones here, not all; method: immunoSEQ multiplex PCR. The V and J calls and clone size were taken over from that table, and D and trimming were inferred from the DNA. The sample lists roughly 140,000 clones; 68% were seen once. The J segment lost 4 bases and the V segment lost 7 bases, leaving 10 bases of the junction unmatched. The germline gives CDR1 MNHEY, CDR2 SVGAGI. The CDR3 is 14 amino acids. Comment on this clone: Its antigen is undetermined.

Sequencing was carried out using PBMCs. This TCR was recovered from a man in his sixties in good health and CMV-seronegative. V gene TRBV6-5 combines with J gene TRBJ2-7; TRBD1 aligns across 7 bases. This CDR3 reads CASNSRTGFYEQYF. CDR3 DNA: TGTGCCAGCAATAGCAGGACAGGCTTTTACGAGCAGTACTTC.